One sample yielded the 22 T cell receptor beta chains listed below, sequenced in a study of cytomegalovirus exposure and HLA in healthy donors. The PCR had 60 Vbeta and 13 Jbeta primers. Only in-frame clones appear in the TCRdb table, and some are missing; sequencing was by immunoSEQ multiplex PCR. The table has under 200,000 clones, about 70% seen once. The sequenced material came from PBMCs. These receptors were collected from a young woman in good health and CMV-seropositive.

V usage is TRBV6-5 and J usage is TRBJ1-1; D is undetermined. Trimming cost V 6 bases and J 1 base, with 15 bases left between them. The CDR3 spans 15 residues. Germline-derived CDR1 and CDR2 are MNHEY and SVGAGI. Here the CDR3 reads CASSAPGRANTEAFF. Here the CDR3 DNA reads TGTGCCAGCAGCGCCCCTGGGCGTGCGAACACTGAAGCTTTCTTT.

The J gene is TRBJ2-7, the V gene TRBV27; D call uncertain. Trimming removed 4 bases at V and 0 bases at J, with 7 bases between. The CDR3 has 13 amino acids. Germline CDR1 is MNHEY and CDR2 is SMNVEV (reference sequence). The CDR3 DNA sequence: TGTGCCAGCAGTTATCAAGCCTCCTACGAGCAGTACTTC. Encoded protein: CASSYQASYEQYF.

This clone appeared a single time. The chain has TRBV11-2 and TRBJ2-7, with D perhaps matching TRBD1 (7 bases). This CDR3 is built from 17 residues. Germline V gene lookup returns CDR1 SGHAT and CDR2 FQNNGV. The ends were cut back, 5 bases at V and 4 bases at J, with 24 bases in the middle. DNA for the CDR3: TGTGCCAGCAGCCCACTATTTGGAGGGGGCTCGGTTTACGAGCAGTACTTC. This encodes CASSPLFGGGSVYEQYF.

The rearrangement joins TRBV5-4 to TRBJ2-7, with D perhaps matching TRBD1 (6 bases). The V end lost 4 bases, the J end lost 3 bases, and 14 bases lay between the germline ends. CDR3 length: 14 residues. Germline lookup yields CDR1 SGHNT and CDR2 YYREEE (reference sequence). The CDR3 loop reads CASSTADSHYEQYF. The CDR3 nucleotides read TGTGCCAGCAGCACCGCGGACAGCCACTACGAGCAGTACTTC.

The chain combines TRBV25-1 with TRBJ2-6; a possible D gene is TRBD1 (6 bases). The CDR3 is made up of 14 amino acids. V lost 6 bases and J lost 2, with 8 bases in between. CDR1 and CDR2 from the germline V gene are MGHDK and SYGVNS. DNA of the CDR3: TGTGCCAGCAGGGACAGTACTGGGGCCAACGTCCTGACTTTC. Its translation: CASRDSTGANVLTF.

The chain is built from TRBV15 and TRBJ2-5, with unresolved D. This CDR3 comprises 15 residues. The V gene lost 0 bases and the J gene lost 2 bases, with 10 bases spanning the gap. The germline gives CDR1 LNHNV, CDR2 YYDKDF (reference sequence). CDR3 in DNA: TGTGCCACCAGCAGAGAAAAAGGAGCACAAGAGACCCAGTACTTC. It is translated as CATSREKGAQETQYF.

This clone was counted between two and nine times. The rearrangement links TRBV21-1 to TRBJ2-1; TRBD2, as called in the table, went unchecked against the DNA. TRBV21-1 is listed as a pseudogene. The CDR3 has 19 amino acids. CDR3: CASSKGGLAGPLSYNEQFF. CDR3 nucleotides: TGTGCCAGCAGCAAAGGTGGGCTAGCGGGACCCCTCTCCTACAATGAGCAGTTCTTC.

This chain uses TRBV5-1 with TRBJ2-2; 8 bases are a match to TRBD1. CDR1 and CDR2 from the germline V gene are SGHRS and YFSETQ. The junction had 8 bases not matched to a gene; V was cut back by 0 bases and J by 4 bases. The CDR3 consists of 17 residues. This CDR3 reads CASSLGRGQASTGELFF. The CDR3 coding sequence is TGCGCCAGCAGCTTGGGTAGGGGACAGGCGAGCACCGGGGAGCTGTTTTTT. The full variable domain, completed using reference TRBV5-1 and TRBJ2-2, is KAGVTQTPRYLIKTRGQQVTLSCSPISGHRSVSWYQQTPGQGLQFLFEYFSETQRNKGNFPGRFSGRQFSNSRSEMNVSTLELGDSALYLCASSLGRGQASTGELFFGEGSRLTVL.

The sample holds one count of this clone. The V and J genes are TRBV6-5 and TRBJ2-2; the D gene is possibly TRBD1 (5 bases). V lost 2 bases and J lost 6, with 13 bases in between. The germline CDR1 and CDR2 sequences are MNHEY and SVGAGI. The length of the CDR3 is 15 residues. CDR3 protein: CASSYRVTGAGELFF. The CDR3 DNA follows: TGTGCCAGCAGTTACAGGGTCACAGGCGCCGGGGAGCTGTTTTTT.

The J gene is TRBJ1-2, the V gene TRBV7-9, with D perhaps matching TRBD1 (6 bases). V lost 4 bases and J lost 6, with 12 bases in between. This CDR3 contains 13 residues. The germline gives CDR1 SEHNR, CDR2 FQNEAQ (reference sequence). CDR3 bases: TGTGCCAGCAGCTCACATCCAGGGGATGGCTACACCTTC. It codes for CASSSHPGDGYTF. The full variable domain, rest sourced from reference TRBV7-9 and TRBJ1-2, is DTGVSQNPRHKITKRGQNVTFRCDPISEHNRLYWYRQTLGQGPEFLTYFQNEAQLEKSRLLSDRFSAERPKGSFSTLEIQRTEQGDSAMYLCASSSHPGDGYTFGSGTRLTVV.

In DNA form, the CDR3 reads TGCGCCAGCAGCCCTCGGCAGGGGGAAACTTACGAGCAGTACTTC. This encodes CASSPRQGETYEQYF. This sequence joins TRBV4-1 and TRBJ2-7; 7 bases are shared with TRBD1. The CDR3 runs 15 residues. CDR1 is MGHRA, CDR2 YSYEKL, per germline. The junction had 10 bases not matched to a gene; V was cut back by 4 bases and J by 4 bases.

The chain employs TRBV2 and TRBJ2-7; D is perhaps TRBD1 (10 bases). The CDR3 is 19 amino acids. From germline, CDR1 is SNHLY and CDR2 FYNNEI. V lost 6 bases and J 6 bases, leaving 33 bases between the germline ends. The chain's CDR3 is CASSARQGASSGKPGEQYF. CDR3 nucleotide sequence: TGTGCCAGCAGCGCAAGACAGGGGGCGTCTAGCGGGAAACCTGGCGAGCAGTACTTC.

J is TRBJ2-7 and V is TRBV4-1; 9 nucleotides agree with TRBD1. Germline CDR1 and CDR2: MGHRA and YSYEKL. J lost 2 bases, V lost 2 bases, and 7 bases had no gene match. This CDR3 is 16 amino acids long. As DNA, the CDR3 is TGCGCCAGCAGCCAAACTGGGACAGGGAAAACCTACGAGCAGTACTTC. Its translation is CASSQTGTGKTYEQYF.

The chain uses TRBV29-1 and TRBJ2-1, with 13 bases lining up with TRBD2. Per the germline V gene, CDR1 is SQVTM and CDR2 is ANQGSEA. There are 21 residues in the CDR3. The V and J ends lost 5 bases and 7 bases, in that order; junction bases with no gene match: 26. The CDR3 DNA follows: TGCAGCGTTCCCCTCCAAAGGGAGACTCTGTTACCGGGACTAGCGGGGAATGAGCAGTTCTTC. As protein: CSVPLQRETLLPGLAGNEQFF.

This chain joins TRBV4-2 and TRBJ2-7, with D possibly matching TRBD1 (6 bases). The V end lost 2 bases, the J end lost 0 bases, and 17 bases lay between the germline ends. Germline V gene data show CDR1 as LGHNA and CDR2 as YNFKEQ. CDR3 length equals 17 residues. CDR3 bases: TGTGCCAGCAGCCAAACCGCATCAACAGGGAGCTCCTACGAGCAGTACTTC. This gives the protein CASSQTASTGSSYEQYF.

The chain recombines TRBV28 with TRBJ1-5; TRBD1 might be the D (5 bases). Per germline, CDR1 MDHEN and CDR2 SYDVKM. Between the trimmed V and J ends, which lost 1 base and 3 bases, there was a span of 13 bases. CDR3 size: 16 residues. CDR3 DNA: TGTGCCAGCAGTTTATTCGTCGACAGCTACAATCAGCCCCAGCATTTT. Translating it yields CASSLFVDSYNQPQHF.

This chain joins TRBV5-1 and TRBJ1-1; 8 nucleotides agree with TRBD1. V lost 2 bases, J lost 2 bases, and 5 bases stayed unmatched. Germline assignment: CDR1 SGHRS and CDR2 YFSETQ. The CDR3 sequence is 15 residues long. DNA of the CDR3: TGCGCCAGCAGCTTAGGACAGGGTGGAAACACTGAAGCTTTCTTT. It codes for CASSLGQGGNTEAFF.

V and J are TRBV5-6 and TRBJ2-5; D call uncertain. Gene TRBJ2-7 matches the end of the DNA better, so the J call may be wrong. The CDR3 is made up of 17 amino acids. Looked up from germline, CDR1 is SGHDT and CDR2 is YYEEEE. The CDR3, as DNA: TGTGCCAGCAGCTTTACCTTCACAGCCCCGACAAGCTACGAGCAGTACTTC. Amino acid sequence: CASSFTFTAPTSYEQYF.

V gene TRBV29-1 combines with J gene TRBJ1-1, with TRBD1 identical over 8 bases. The CDR3 loop spans 14 amino acids. The germline CDR1 and CDR2 sequences are SQVTM and ANQGSEA. Unmatched junction bases numbered 5, after V lost 5 bases and J lost 0 bases. CDR3 nucleotides: TGCAGCGTTAAGGGACAGGCGATGAACACTGAAGCTTTCTTT. Its protein product is CSVKGQAMNTEAFF.

V gene TRBV6-4 combines with J gene TRBJ2-1, with 14 bases identical to TRBD2. Trimming cost V 0 bases and J 9 bases; bases outside gene matches: 10. This CDR3 is built from 18 residues. Looked up from germline, CDR1 is MRHNA and CDR2 is SNTAGT. CDR3 nucleotides: TGTGCCAGCAGTGACTCGGGACTAGCGGGGGAAAGCTCCACTGAGCAGTTCTTC. Its translation: CASSDSGLAGESSTEQFF.

This clone occurred a few times. V gene TRBV19 combines with J gene TRBJ2-5, with 7 nucleotides matching TRBD1. The V segment lost 5 bases and the J segment 1 base; nucleotides outside the gene matches: 7. The CDR3 sequence is 15 residues long. Germline CDR1 reads LNHDA; CDR2 reads SQIVND (reference sequence). The CDR3 region has the DNA TGTGCCAGTAGTTTCTACCGGGACAGCCAAGAGACCCAGTACTTC. Protein product: CASSFYRDSQETQYF.

V is TRBV27 and J is TRBJ1-6, with 9 bases aligning to TRBD1. The CDR3 length is 13 residues. Germline V lookup: CDR1 MNHEY, CDR2 SMNVEV (reference sequence). V was clipped by 8 bases and J by 8 bases; unmatched bases: 4. The DNA for the CDR3 is TGTGCCAGCCGGGACAGGGTCGATTCACCCCTCCACTTT. Encoded protein: CASRDRVDSPLHF.